This T cell receptor (beta chain) was documented in a study of Ad26.COV2.S vaccination and SARS-CoV-2 variants. Points from the study as a whole: Substantial post-vaccination breadth of spike-specific CD8+ and CD4+ T cell responses was reported. Vaccinated individuals (as opposed to placebo recipients) had higher spike-specific TCR breadth.

Some clones are missing from TCRdb's copy, which holds only in-frame ones; the method was immunoSEQ multiplex PCR. In the table there are around 450,000 clones, approximately 90% of which are singletons. Details on this clone: What it binds is unknown.

Treatment reported: roughly 18 received Ad26.COV2.S at low or high dose, single or two shots; about 5 received placebo; per-sample allocation not given. Samples analyzed were those drawn on day 63 after the first vaccine or placebo injection. This CDR3 has 16 amino acids. V was clipped by 5 bases and J by 0 bases; unmatched bases: 9. From germline, CDR1 is SGHAT and CDR2 FQNNGV. The chain recombines TRBV11-2 with TRBJ1-1, with 7 bases lining up with TRBD1. The sequencing here drew on peripheral blood, taken in a trial of Ad26.COV2.S vaccine versus placebo. This TCR derives from a person aged 18 to 59 who received the Ad26.COV2.S COVID-19 vaccine or a placebo. The CDR3 bases are TGTGCCAGCAGCCGCGACAGGGCATTCGTGAACACTGAAGCTTTCTTT. As protein: CASSRDRAFVNTEAFF.